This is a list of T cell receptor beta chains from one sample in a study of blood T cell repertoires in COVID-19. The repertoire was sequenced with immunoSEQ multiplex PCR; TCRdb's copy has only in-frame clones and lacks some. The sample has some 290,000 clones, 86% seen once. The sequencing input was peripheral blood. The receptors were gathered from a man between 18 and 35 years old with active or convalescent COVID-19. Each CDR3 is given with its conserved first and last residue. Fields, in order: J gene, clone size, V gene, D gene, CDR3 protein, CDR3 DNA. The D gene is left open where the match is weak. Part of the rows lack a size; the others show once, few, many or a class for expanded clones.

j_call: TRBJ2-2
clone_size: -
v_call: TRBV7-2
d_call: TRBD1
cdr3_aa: CASSMTGYSTGELFF
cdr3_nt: TGTGCCAGCAGCATGACAGGGTATAGCACCGGGGAGCTGTTTTTT

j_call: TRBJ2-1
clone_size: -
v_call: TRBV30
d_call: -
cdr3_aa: CAWSGGLNEQFF
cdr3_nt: TGTGCCTGGAGTGGGGGACTCAATGAGCAGTTCTTC

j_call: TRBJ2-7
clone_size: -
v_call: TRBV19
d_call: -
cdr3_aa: CASSVSNDGAYEQYF
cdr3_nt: TGTGCCAGTAGTGTATCCAATGACGGAGCCTACGAGCAGTACTTC

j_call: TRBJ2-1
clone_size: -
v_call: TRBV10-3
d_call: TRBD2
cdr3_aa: CATRLAGESAYNEQFF
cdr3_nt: TGTGCCACTCGACTAGCGGGAGAGTCCGCCTACAATGAGCAGTTCTTC

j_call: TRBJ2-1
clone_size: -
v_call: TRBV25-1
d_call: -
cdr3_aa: CASSEYFHDGLTTGEQFF
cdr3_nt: TGTGCCAGCAGTGAATACTTCCATGACGGACTAACAACGGGTGAGCAGTTCTTC

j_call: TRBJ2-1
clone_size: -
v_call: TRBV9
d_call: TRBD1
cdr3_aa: CASSVTGGTYNEQFF
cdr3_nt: TGTGCCAGCAGCGTGACAGGGGGGACCTACAATGAGCAGTTCTTC

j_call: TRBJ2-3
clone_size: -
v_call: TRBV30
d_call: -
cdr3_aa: CAWRRTDTQYF
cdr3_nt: TGTGCCTGGAGGCGGACAGATACGCAGTATTTT

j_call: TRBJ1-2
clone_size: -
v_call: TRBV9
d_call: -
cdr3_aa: CASSQGNYGYTF
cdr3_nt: TGTGCCAGCAGTCAGGGGAACTATGGCTACACCTTC

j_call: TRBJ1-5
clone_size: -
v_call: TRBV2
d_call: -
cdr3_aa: CASSEIRDQPQHF
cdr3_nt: TGTGCCAGCAGTGAGATCCGAGATCAGCCCCAGCATTTT

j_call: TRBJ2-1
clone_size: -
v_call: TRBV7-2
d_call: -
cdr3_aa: CASSLGNGGEQFF
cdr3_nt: TGTGCCAGCAGCTTAGGTAATGGCGGTGAGCAGTTCTTC

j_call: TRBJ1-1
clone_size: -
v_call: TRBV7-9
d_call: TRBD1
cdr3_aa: CASRPKGTGNNTEAFF
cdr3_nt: TGTGCCAGCAGACCAAAGGGGACAGGCAACAACACTGAAGCTTTCTTT

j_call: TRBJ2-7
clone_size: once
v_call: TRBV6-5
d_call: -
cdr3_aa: CASTLQLGVTEQYF
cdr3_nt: TGTGCCAGCACTTTACAGCTCGGCGTCACCGAGCAGTACTTC

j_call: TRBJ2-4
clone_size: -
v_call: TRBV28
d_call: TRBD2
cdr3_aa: CASRDAERRGGLSIQYF
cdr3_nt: TGTGCCAGCAGGGATGCCGAGAGGCGGGGGGGCCTTAGCATTCAGTACTTC

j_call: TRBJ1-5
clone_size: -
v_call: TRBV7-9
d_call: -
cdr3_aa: CASSSAYSHQPQHF
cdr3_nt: TGTGCCAGCAGCTCCGCCTACTCTCATCAGCCCCAGCATTTT

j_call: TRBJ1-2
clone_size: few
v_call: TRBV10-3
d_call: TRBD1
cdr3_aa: CATEGRQGAGGYTF
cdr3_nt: TGTGCCACCGAGGGCCGACAGGGGGCGGGTGGCTACACCTTC

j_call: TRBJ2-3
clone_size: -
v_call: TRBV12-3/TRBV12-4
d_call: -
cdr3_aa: CASSPTRTDTQYF
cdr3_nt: TGTGCCAGCAGCCCTACCCGCACAGATACGCAGTATTTT

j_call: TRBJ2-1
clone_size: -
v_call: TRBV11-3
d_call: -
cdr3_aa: CASSQRSGVNEQFF
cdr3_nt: TGTGCCAGCAGCCAACGGTCAGGGGTAAATGAGCAGTTCTTC

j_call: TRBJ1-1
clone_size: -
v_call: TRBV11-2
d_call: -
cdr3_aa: CASSFGAGTEAFF
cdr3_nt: TGTGCCAGCAGCTTTGGTGCCGGCACTGAAGCTTTCTTT

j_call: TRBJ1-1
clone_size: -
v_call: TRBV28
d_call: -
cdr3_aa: CASRVRNTEAFF
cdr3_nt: TGTGCCAGCAGGGTGAGAAACACTGAAGCTTTCTTT

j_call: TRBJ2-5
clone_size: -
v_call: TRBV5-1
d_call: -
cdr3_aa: CASSFLGAPETQYF
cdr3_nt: TGCGCCAGCAGCTTTCTGGGGGCACCAGAGACCCAGTACTTC

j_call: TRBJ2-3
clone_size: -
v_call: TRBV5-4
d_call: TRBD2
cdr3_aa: CASRQSPPAGGQPSTDTQYF
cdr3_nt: TGTGCCAGCAGACAGTCCCCTCCGGCGGGGGGACAACCTAGCACAGATACGCAGTATTTT

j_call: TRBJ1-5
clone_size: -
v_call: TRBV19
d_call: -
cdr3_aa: CASSGQPSQPQHF
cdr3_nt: TGTGCCAGTAGCGGACAGCCCTCCCAGCCCCAGCATTTT

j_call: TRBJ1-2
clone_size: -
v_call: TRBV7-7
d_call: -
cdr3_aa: CASSSRPFYGYTF
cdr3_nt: TGTGCTAGCAGCTCGCGCCCCTTCTATGGCTACACCTTC

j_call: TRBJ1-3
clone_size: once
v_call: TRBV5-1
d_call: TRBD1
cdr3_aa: CASSQGQSQGTIYF
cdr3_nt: TGCGCCAGCAGCCAGGGACAGTCACAAGGCACCATATATTTT

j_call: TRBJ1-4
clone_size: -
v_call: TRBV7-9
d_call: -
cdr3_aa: CASSLSEATNEKLFF
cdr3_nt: TGTGCCAGCAGCTTGAGTGAGGCAACTAATGAAAAACTGTTTTTT